This T cell receptor beta chain is from a study of shared clonotypes between healthy human individuals. Libraries were prepared by immunoSEQ multiplex PCR; TCRdb keeps only in-frame clonotypes and omits some of them. Found here are millions of clones, 85% to 95% of them singletons; the top ten hold 0.1% to 0.15%. The V and J ends lost 0 bases and 11 bases, in that order; junction bases with no gene match: 12. CDR1 and CDR2 (germline): MNHEY, SMNVEV (reference sequence). The CDR3 extends over 16 amino acids. Material: naive CD4+ T cells sorted from blood. Described subset: CD45RA+ positively selected. This chain uses TRBV27 with TRBJ1-1, with TRBD1 matching 10 bases. This TCR was recovered from a man aged 18 to 29 in good health. The CDR3 nucleotides are TGTGCCAGCAGTTTATCCGCGACAGGGGGCTTCGGATATGCTTTCTTT. It translates to CASSLSATGGFGYAFF.